The present entry profiles one T cell receptor beta chain with its context. Its antigen remains unknown. CDR1 and CDR2 (germline): MGHRA, YSYEKL. V was shortened by 0 bases and J by 6 bases, with 15 bases between the two germline ends. This CDR3 has 16 amino acids. This entry comes from a study of persistence of HIV-infected CD4 T cells. Study-level results: TCR oligoclonality correlated with proviral oligoclonality in the same sorted populations. Rare CMV-responding cells carrying HIV-1 proviruses were not analyzed separately for TCR. Degenerate expanded CDR3beta sequences were enriched among CMV- and Gag-responding cells.

Nonspecific anti-CD3/anti-CD28 bead stimulation represents the broad CD4+ T cell repertoire. Sorting of responding CD4+ T cells relied on upregulated CD40 ligand together with CD69. The immunoSEQ assay was version 4, run in survey mode. Measured with immunoSEQ multiplex PCR; TCRdb has only the in-frame clones, and not every one. The sample lists about 45,000 clones, more than 80% seen once, with 3% to 3.5% in the top ten. The chain has TRBV4-1 and TRBJ2-1; a weak D match, TRBD2 (5 bases). This receptor was taken from an adult woman with HIV who was CMV-seropositive. Sequenced here: CD4+ T cells sorted from PBMCs after roughly 20-hour stimulation, sampled from a patient who received antiretroviral therapy. CDR3 residues: CASSQDQRGLGNEQFF. The CDR3 region has the DNA TGCGCCAGCAGCCAAGATCAGCGAGGGCTCGGCAATGAGCAGTTCTTC.